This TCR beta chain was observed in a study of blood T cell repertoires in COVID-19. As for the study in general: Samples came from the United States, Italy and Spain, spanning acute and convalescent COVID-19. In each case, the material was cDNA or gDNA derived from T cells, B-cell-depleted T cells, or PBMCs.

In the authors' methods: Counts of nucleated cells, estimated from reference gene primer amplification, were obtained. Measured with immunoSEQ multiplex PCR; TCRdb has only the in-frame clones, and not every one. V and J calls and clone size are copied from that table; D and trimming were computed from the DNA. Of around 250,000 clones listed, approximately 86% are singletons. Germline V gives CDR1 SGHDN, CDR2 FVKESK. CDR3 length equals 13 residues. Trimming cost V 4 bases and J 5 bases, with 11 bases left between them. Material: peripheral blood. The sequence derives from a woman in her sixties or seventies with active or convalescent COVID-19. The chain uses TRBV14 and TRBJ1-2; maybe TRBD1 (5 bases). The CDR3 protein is CASSRDYKYGYTF. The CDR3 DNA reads TGTGCCAGCAGCCGGGACTATAAATATGGCTACACCTTC.